The present entry profiles one TCR beta chain with its context. Trimming cost V 3 bases and J 4 bases, with 19 bases left between them. Germline V gene data show CDR1 as SGDLS and CDR2 as YYNGEE. This CDR3 is built from 16 residues. In the original processing: Estimation of nucleated cell counts was performed using reference gene primer amplification. The method was immunoSEQ multiplex PCR; TCRdb's version includes in-frame clones alone and lacks a portion of them. V, J and clone size derive from that table, while D and trimming were established from the DNA sequence. The sample contains about 190,000 clones, under 80% of which appear only once. This specimen belongs to a study of blood T cell repertoires in COVID-19. For the study at large: Both acute and convalescent COVID-19 samples were obtained from the United States, Italy and Spain. From T cells, B-cell-depleted T cells, or PBMCs came the material, which was cDNA or gDNA.

The rearrangement joins TRBV9 to TRBJ1-2; D unclear. The sequence derives from a woman between 50 and 59 years old with acute or convalescent COVID-19. The sequenced sample was peripheral blood. The CDR3 coding sequence is TGTGCCAGCAGCGGACAAAACGATCGATTCTCCTATGGCTACACCTTC. It translates to CASSGQNDRFSYGYTF.